The TCR beta chain described here comes from a study of cytomegalovirus exposure and HLA in healthy donors (TCRdb year 2017). Background on the whole study: An earlier analysis of some 600 of the donors reported 276 Gb of sequence data and approximately 120 million unique TCR beta sequences obtained from around 170 million T cells. An early release covering roughly 640 HLA-typed donors comprised about 290 gigabases of sequencing data and 85 million or so unique TCR sequences. Of the approximately 400 genotyped donors, 81% were placed in the genetic ancestry cluster associated with self-reported Caucasian donors. The study aimed to test whether cataloging public T cell receptors could reveal signatures of past pathogen exposure. The T cell repertoires of around 670 subjects were profiled by immunosequencing and related to cytomegalovirus serostatus. In addition to the first cohort of 650 to 800 subjects, a separate validation cohort of approximately 110 different subjects was used. To predict cytomegalovirus infection status, the study brought together high-throughput TCR immunosequencing, statistical association of individual TCRs with disease status, and machine learning. A later analysis re-examined previously published TCR beta repertoires from more than 550 donors and added high-resolution HLA genotyping to investigate patterns of TCR occurrence. The later analysis used no new phenotypic data to find candidate immune exposures, relying instead on TCR beta sequences and their occurrence across donors. An earlier analysis of 587 of the donors used high-throughput TCR beta sequencing to judge whether each TCR beta V gene segment behaved as functional or pseudogenic. Alongside the repertoire data, information on donor age, sex, ethnicity and CMV serostatus was compiled. In a later genetic analysis, genome-wide SNP genotypes for about 65% of the roughly 670 donors were used, and that subset was treated as a discovery cohort. All discovery cohort repertoires had been generated on a single sequencing platform. Both class I and class II loci were covered by HLA typing, at four-digit resolution. The number of typed donors differed by locus: about 620-640 for A, B, C, DRB1 and DQB1; approximately 540 for DQA1; over 600 for DPA1; and 450 to 480 for DPB1. Five DR-DQ haplotypes were handled as single units for association and clustering because linkage in the cohort was strong. Among some 400 genotyped donors of the cohort, an average of approximately 200,000 unique TCR beta nucleotide sequences was sequenced per donor, of which about 20% were non-productive. Broad study findings and their caveats: A further reported finding was that TCR beta sequences accurately predicted the HLA-A and HLA-B alleles for most subjects in the first cohort. Assigning TCR associations to individual alleles was difficult when HLA alleles, especially DR and DQ, strongly co-occurred. Specific HLA alleles were associated with 15,000 to 20,000 TCR beta sequences at a false discovery rate of 0.05 in a later analysis. Broadly in line with IMGT annotations, most TCR beta V segments showed up in productive rearrangements about 87% or about 30% of the time in an earlier analysis of around 550 of the donors. Compared with the 666-donor mean, donors in an Asian-associated ancestry cluster had fewer N-insertions in productive TCRs, according to a later genetic analysis. The 87-base-pair reads could not distinguish some IMGT-functional V segments, including TRBV6-2 and TRBV6-3, so those segments were excluded. The authors suggested that the approach could potentially be generalized to other disease states and immunological phenotypes. The only immune exposure information available for the cohort was CMV serostatus. According to a later analysis, most CMV-associated TCR beta chains appeared to be HLA-restricted, and the HLA associations seemed to be driven largely by CMV exposure. Cytomegalovirus status was reported to be diagnosed by the classifier with high specificity and sensitivity in both the original and validation cohorts. The study gave a list of some 150 TCR beta chains associated with cytomegalovirus. Because HLA typing was unavailable for some donors at each locus, only the typed subset was used in association tests. The cohort was sequenced for TCR beta chains only, and without alpha or paired-chain data the features that could be detected were limited. Linkage disequilibrium might explain the correlated functional status among segregating V segments, but an unknown experimental factor could not be excluded. A cluster of highly shared sequence variants was judged likely to be a technical artifact of the sequencing pipeline. The earlier analysis of a few hundred of the donors excluded some 15 rarely observed V segments, including chromosome 9 orphons, because counts were too low. Three of the identified cytomegalovirus-associated TCR beta chains were confirmed in vitro to be specific for cytomegalovirus antigens. A later analysis found that TCR association rates varied across HLA loci, with DRB1 alleles showing the most associated TCRs and HLA-C alleles the fewest. Several of the top co-occurrence clusters appeared to be linked to parvovirus B19, influenza, CMV and Epstein-Barr virus, according to a later analysis. Across donors, most TCR sequences were observed very rarely, whereas some public TCRs were present in many individuals. V-gene and J-gene trimming of TCR beta chains was associated with a missense DCLRE1C variant in a later genetic analysis, and the association was replicated in an independent cohort. A later analysis found that HLA-associated TCR beta chains were more clonally expanded and had lower generation probabilities than equally common non-associated chains. Presence/absence analyses assumed roughly uniform sequencing depth across donors, an assumption that may not hold.

The cohort was made up of about 610 healthy bone marrow donors. At the time of sampling, all cohort members were nominally healthy, though unrecorded immune exposures were likely present. The donor was CMV seropositive and belonged to the group of 250 to 350 seropositive cohort members. A peripheral blood sample was collected from each donor, and TCR beta sequencing was performed on peripheral blood mononuclear cells. Genomic DNA extraction from the blood cell samples was performed with the Qiagen DNeasy Blood Extraction Kit. Only a few counts were recorded for this clone. Its cognate antigen has yet to be identified. No much larger clone is present one base from it, and per-base qualities are unavailable. The library was prepared using the immunoSEQ multiplex PCR assay. For the multiplex PCR, a mixture combining 60 forward primers for TCR Vbeta segments and 13 reverse primers for TCR Jbeta segments was used. The CDR3 region of rearranged TCR beta genes was amplified from genomic DNA by a multiplex PCR assay. The amplified TCR beta libraries were sequenced on the Illumina HiSeq System as 87-base-pair reads. On the study's bioinformatics: A later analysis tallied around 87 million unique TCR beta chains across the 666 repertoires, and approximately 12 million of those chains were shared by two or more donors. A nearest-neighbor algorithm error-corrected the raw reads and collapsed the reads into unique sequences, merging closely related sequences to remove PCR and sequencing errors. Alignment of CDR3 sequences to IMGT reference sequences was used to assign V, D and J gene segments. Each retained sequence needed at least a six-nucleotide match to both a V gene segment and a J gene segment. A rearrangement counted as productive if the CDR3 had no stop codons and remained in frame with V and J, and every other rearrangement counted as non-productive. CDR3 was defined by IMGT convention, running from the second conserved V-encoded cysteine to the conserved J-encoded phenylalanine. The earlier analysis of 500 to 650 of the donors excluded any sequence lacking an unambiguous match to a single V gene segment. An earlier analysis of a few hundred of the donors classified V segments as functional when productive rearrangements were above 56.7% and as segregating when the standard deviation between donors was above 5%. A statistical classification framework was built to diagnose cytomegalovirus status from the catalog of TCR beta chain sequences. In a later analysis, V and J genes were assigned by comparing TCR nucleotide sequences against IMGT/GENE-DB human TR gene sequences. In a later analysis, CDR3 sequences and most-parsimonious VDJ recombination scenarios were assigned using the TCRdist pipeline. In a later analysis, each TCR beta chain was defined by its CDR3 amino acid sequence together with its V-gene family, and reads without a unique V-gene family were excluded. A later analysis removed 592 highly shared, low-generation-probability nucleotide sequences to deal with suspected cross-contamination and a sequencing artifact. A later analysis calculated a clonal expansion index for each public chain from normalized within-repertoire ranks of inferred template counts. Generation probabilities in a later analysis came from a VDJ recombination model fitted to out-of-frame rearrangements, and those results were checked against IGoR. In a later analysis, TCR-TCR, TCR-HLA and TCR-CMV co-occurrence was scored with hypergeometric tests, and a repertoire-size bias correction was applied to TCR pairs. A later analysis estimated false discovery rates by permuting HLA or CMV assignments 20 times. A later analysis grouped co-occurring TCRs with DBSCAN, adding TCRdist sequence similarity when clustering within HLA-allele-positive subsets. Repertoires with fewer than 30,000 or more than 120,000 public chains were left out of co-occurrence clustering, as were roughly five repertoires with anomalous nucleotide sharing. Sourced from immuneACCESS, this table was stored by TCRdb with only in-frame sequences that have V and J called. A share of the clones is absent; for the studies checked, an unresolved V gene accounts for under half, and the remainder has no known explanation. That table furnishes V, J and clone size, whereas the DNA furnished D and trimming. This sample gives approximately 150,000 clones in total; around 80% of them show up just once. More than 6% of the sample is in the top ten clones.

Relative to germline, V is missing 2 bases and J is missing 9 bases, with 6 bases of the junction outside any gene match. The CDR3 measures 15 amino acids from cysteine to phenylalanine. The CDR3 DNA has 45 bases and is translated from base 1. Via the germline V gene, CDR1 is SGDLS and CDR2 YYNGEE. The V and J genes are TRBV9 and TRBJ2-1, with TRBD2 identical over 12 junction bases. This clonotype originated in a woman aged 35 to 49 in good health and CMV-seropositive. Sequenced: PBMCs. The nucleotide sequence reads as follows: TGTGCCAGCAGCGTGACTAGCGGGGGTCTAGGTGAGCAGTTCTTC. Translated, this is CASSVTSGGLGEQFF.